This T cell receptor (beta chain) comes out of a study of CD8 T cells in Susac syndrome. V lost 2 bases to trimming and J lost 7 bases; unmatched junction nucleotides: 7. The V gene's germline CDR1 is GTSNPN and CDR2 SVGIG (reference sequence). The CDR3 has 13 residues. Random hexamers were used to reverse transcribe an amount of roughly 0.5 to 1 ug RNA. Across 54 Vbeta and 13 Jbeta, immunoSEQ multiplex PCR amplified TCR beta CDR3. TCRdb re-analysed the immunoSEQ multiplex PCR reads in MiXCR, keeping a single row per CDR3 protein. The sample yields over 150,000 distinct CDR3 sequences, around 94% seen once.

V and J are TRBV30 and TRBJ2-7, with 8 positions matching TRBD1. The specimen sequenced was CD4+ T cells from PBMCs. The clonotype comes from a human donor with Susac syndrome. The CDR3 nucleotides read TGTGCCTGGAGTTCCCAGGGGGCTGGAGAGCAGTACTTC. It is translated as CAWSSQGAGEQYF.